These 28 T cell receptor beta chains were sequenced from one sample in a study of blood T cell repertoires in COVID-19. The repertoire was sequenced with immunoSEQ multiplex PCR; TCRdb's copy has only in-frame clones and lacks some. The sample includes 200,000 to 250,000 clones, about four fifths of them seen just once. Sequences were obtained from peripheral blood. These receptors originate from a young man who had recovered from COVID-19.

The J gene is TRBJ1-1, the V gene TRBV6-5, with D uncertain. There are 14 residues in the CDR3. The V end lost 4 bases, the J end lost 1 base, and 10 bases lay between the germline ends. Germline V gene data show CDR1 as MNHEY and CDR2 as SVGAGI. CDR3 loop: CASSLERENTEAFF. DNA of the CDR3: TGTGCCAGCAGTTTGGAACGGGAGAACACTGAAGCTTTCTTT.

This clone was seen just once. One end of the junction does not line up with germline, which may come from a read error. The gene calls are TRBV18 and TRBJ2-1; 8 bases agree with TRBD1. The CDR3 spans 12 residues. The germline gives CDR1 KGHSH, CDR2 LQKENI. The CDR3 DNA sequence: TGTGCCAGCTCACCACCGATCCAGGGGGCCATCTTC. This gives the protein CASSPPIQGAIF. Combining the CDR3 with reference TRBV18 and TRBJ2-1 gives the whole variable domain NAGVMQNPRHLVRRRGQEARLRCSPMKGHSHVYWYRQLPEEGLKFMVYLQKENIIDESGMPKERFSAEFPKEGPSILRIQQVVRGDSAAYFCASSPPIQGAIFGPGTRLTVL.

The rearrangement joins TRBV10-1 to TRBJ1-1, with a weak D call TRBD1 (5 bases). The germline V gene encodes CDR1 WNHNN and CDR2 SYGVQD (reference sequence). The V end lost 7 bases, the J end lost 0 bases, and 9 bases lay between the germline ends. CDR3 length: 13 amino acids. The DNA of the CDR3 is TGCGCCAGCAACGCAGGGATGAACACTGAAGCTTTCTTT. Its translation is CASNAGMNTEAFF.

The rearrangement uses TRBV2 and TRBJ2-7, with 9 nucleotides matching TRBD1. CDR3 length: 14 residues. Losses at the gene ends were 8 bases for V and 2 bases for J; bases not matched to a gene: 7. Looked up from germline, CDR1 is SNHLY and CDR2 is FYNNEI. CDR3 loop: CASSLDRGAYEQYV. Written as DNA, the CDR3 is TGTGCCAGCTCTCTAGACAGGGGGGCCTACGAGCAGTACGTC.

This chain joins TRBV7-9 and TRBJ1-2, with D possibly being TRBD1 (6 bases). Germline loops: CDR1 SEHNR, CDR2 FQNEAQ (reference sequence). The CDR3 is made up of 15 amino acids. The V and J ends lost 1 base and 5 bases respectively, with 14 bases between them. The CDR3 region is CASSLEGRGGYGYTF. The CDR3 DNA is TGTGCCAGCAGCTTAGAGGGTAGAGGGGGATATGGCTACACCTTC.

This clone was detected only a few times. The chain has TRBV10-2 and TRBJ2-7; unclear D gene. CDR3 size: 13 residues. Between the trimmed V and J ends, which lost 0 bases and 5 bases, there was a span of 8 bases. The V gene's germline CDR1 is WSHSY and CDR2 SAAADI. DNA for the CDR3: TGCGCCAGCAGTGAGTCGACTTGGGACGAGCAGTACTTC. The encoded protein is CASSESTWDEQYF.

The V call is TRBV25-1, the J call TRBJ2-5; a possible D gene is TRBD2 (5 bases). CDR1 and CDR2 from the germline V gene are MGHDK and SYGVNS. Trimming cost V 6 bases and J 7 bases, with 21 bases left between them. This CDR3 is built from 15 residues. CDR3 in amino acids: CASSASAGPSVTQYF. CDR3 sequence (DNA): TGTGCCAGCAGCGCGAGCGCGGGCCCCAGCGTGACCCAGTACTTC.

V is TRBV5-1 and J is TRBJ1-1, with D tentatively TRBD1 (5 bases). Deletions cut 0 bases from V and 5 bases from J, with 14 bases between. Germline CDR1 reads SGHRS; CDR2 reads YFSETQ. There are 15 residues in the CDR3. The CDR3 sequence: CASSLVPGKGTEAFF. In DNA, the CDR3 is TGCGCCAGCAGCTTGGTTCCAGGGAAGGGAACTGAAGCTTTCTTT.

The genes are TRBV28 and TRBJ1-5, with D unresolved. Germline CDR1 is MDHEN and CDR2 is SYDVKM. There are 16 residues in the CDR3. Trimming stripped 2 bases from V and 5 bases from J, with 16 bases between. This chain's CDR3 is CASSLVGNWGDQPQHF. The CDR3 coding sequence is TGTGCCAGCAGTTTAGTAGGCAACTGGGGAGATCAGCCCCAGCATTTT.

The J gene is TRBJ1-2, the V gene TRBV11-2; D perhaps matches TRBD1 (5 bases). Germline CDR1 is SGHAT and CDR2 is FQNNGV. The CDR3 covers 15 residues. The germline V and J ends were trimmed by 0 bases and 8 bases, with 16 bases remaining between them. CDR3 nucleotides: TGTGCCAGCAGCTTAGACTCGCAGGGAATTTTGGGCTACACCTTC. This translates into CASSLDSQGILGYTF.

This chain joins TRBV5-5 and TRBJ1-3; TRBD1 is a possible D gene (5 bases). Trimming took off 4 bases at V and 0 bases at J, with 11 bases between the two ends. CDR1 SGHKS and CDR2 YYEKEE come from the germline V gene (reference sequence). The CDR3 sequence is 15 residues long. CDR3 loop: CASSLGGSSGNTIYF. The DNA of the CDR3 is TGTGCCAGCAGCCTCGGGGGAAGCTCTGGAAACACCATATATTTT.

The chain carries TRBV6-5 and TRBJ2-1; 7 bases align to TRBD1. Germline V gene sequence: CDR1 MNHEY, CDR2 SVGAGI. V shed 5 bases and J 6 bases; nucleotides not matched to a gene: 4. The CDR3 covers 13 residues. The CDR3 nucleotides read TGTGCCAGCAGTACAGGACAGGCCAATGAGCAGTTCTTC. Its protein is CASSTGQANEQFF.

The chain joins TRBV6-5 to TRBJ2-7; D is possibly TRBD2 (5 bases). V was clipped by 0 bases and J by 0 bases, with 9 bases between them. CDR3 length: 15 amino acids. CDR1 MNHEY and CDR2 SVGAGI come from the germline V gene. CDR3 in DNA: TGTGCCAGCAGTTACTCGACGGGGAGCTCCTACGAGCAGTACTTC. It codes for CASSYSTGSSYEQYF.

About this clone itself: At one end the junction does not follow the germline gene, possibly because of a read error. The chain links TRBV27 to TRBJ2-2; TRBD1 is a possible D gene (6 bases). The CDR3 is made up of 15 amino acids. The germline V gene encodes CDR1 MNHEY and CDR2 SMNVEV (reference sequence). The CDR3 is CASSRLGGQSGKLFF. In DNA, the CDR3 is TGTGCCAGCAGCCGCCTTGGGGGCCAGTCCGGGAAGCTGTTTTTT.

The V and J genes are TRBV4-1 and TRBJ1-3; D gene uncertain. CDR1 is MGHRA and CDR2 is YSYEKL in the germline V gene. The CDR3 spans 12 residues. Between the trimmed V and J ends, which lost 0 bases and 6 bases, there was a span of 3 bases. Here the CDR3 DNA reads TGCGCCAGCAGCCAAGAGGCAAACACCATATATTTT. It specifies CASSQEANTIYF.

This clone was seen just once. The CDR3 sequence: CASSGTGDGQPQHF. In DNA, the CDR3 is TGTGCCAGCAGTGGGACAGGGGACGGTCAGCCCCAGCATTTT. J is TRBJ1-5 and V is TRBV28, with TRBD1 matching 10 bases. The germline V gene has CDR1 MDHEN and CDR2 SYDVKM. V shed 5 bases and J 6 bases; nucleotides not matched to a gene: 4. There are 14 residues in the CDR3.

The chain employs TRBV6-5 and TRBJ1-1; D uncertain. The CDR3 contains 13 residues. V was trimmed by 8 bases and J by 1 base, leaving 11 bases between them. Germline CDR1 and CDR2: MNHEY and SVGAGI. The CDR3 DNA reads TGTGCCAGCCAACTTGAGGAGAACACTGAAGCTTTCTTT. Amino acid sequence: CASQLEENTEAFF.

The chain employs TRBV6-6 and TRBJ1-2, with D possibly matching TRBD1 (6 bases). Per germline, CDR1 MNHNY and CDR2 SVGAGI (reference sequence). The CDR3 extends over 12 amino acids. Trimming removed 11 bases at V and 1 base at J, with 11 bases between. The CDR3 loop is CAARGNNYGYTF. The CDR3 region has the DNA TGTGCCGCAAGGGGGAATAACTATGGCTACACCTTC.

The CDR3 protein is CAWSEARTGPNYGYTF. CDR3 nucleotide sequence: TGTGCCTGGAGTGAGGCGAGGACAGGGCCCAACTATGGCTACACCTTC. The chain employs TRBV30 and TRBJ1-2; 8 bases line up with TRBD1. J gave up 2 bases and V 1 base, and 9 bases lay outside the gene matches. The CDR3 totals 16 residues. From germline, CDR1 is GTSNPN and CDR2 SVGIG (reference sequence).

This chain uses TRBV7-2 with TRBJ1-6, with a weak D call TRBD1 (6 bases). In germline, CDR1 is SGHTA, CDR2 FQGNSA. The V and J ends lost 7 bases and 0 bases respectively, with 10 bases between them. This CDR3 comprises 15 residues. The CDR3 here is CASNRASSYNSPLHF. CDR3 nucleotides: TGTGCCAGCAACAGGGCAAGCTCCTATAATTCACCCCTCCACTTT.

This clone appeared a few times. V is TRBV7-6 and J is TRBJ2-3; TRBD1 is a possible D gene (6 bases). Looked up from germline, CDR1 is SGHVS and CDR2 is FNYEAQ. CDR3 length: 17 residues. The V and J ends lost 3 bases and 0 bases respectively, with 16 bases between them. This CDR3 is CASSFKSGDFSTDTQYF. CDR3 bases: TGTGCCAGCAGCTTTAAGTCAGGGGATTTTAGCACAGATACGCAGTATTTT.

V is TRBV2 and J is TRBJ1-2; TRBD1 matches 7 bases. Germline V CDR1 and CDR2: SNHLY, FYNNEI. The CDR3 totals 12 residues. V shed 5 bases and J 6 bases; nucleotides not matched to a gene: 3. The CDR3, as DNA: TGTGCCAGCAGTTCAGGGGGTGATGGCTACACCTTC. Its protein product is CASSSGGDGYTF.

The chain carries TRBV6-5 and TRBJ1-6, with 9 bases lining up with TRBD1. Germline loops: CDR1 MNHEY, CDR2 SVGAGI. V lost 0 bases to trimming and J lost 10 bases; unmatched junction nucleotides: 7. There are 16 residues in the CDR3. The CDR3 bases are TGTGCCAGCAGTTACTCGGGGGACAGGGTATGGTCACCCCTCCACTTT. Its protein is CASSYSGDRVWSPLHF.

This clone occurred a few times. This sequence joins TRBV5-1 and TRBJ1-6; 7 positions match TRBD1. CDR3 length equals 15 residues. J lost 6 bases, V lost 3 bases, and 6 bases had no gene match. The germline V gene has CDR1 SGHRS and CDR2 YFSETQ. CDR3 sequence (DNA): TGCGCCAGCAGCTCTCCCAGGGGGTTTAATTCACCCCTCCACTTT. Translating gives CASSSPRGFNSPLHF.

The rearrangement links TRBV10-3 to TRBJ2-5; D may be TRBD1 (5 bases). This CDR3 has 15 residues. The ends were cut back, 11 bases at V and 2 bases at J, with 21 bases in the middle. CDR1 is ENHRY and CDR2 is SYGVKD in the germline V gene. CDR3 residues: CALIPRPRAQETQYF. For the CDR3, the DNA is TGTGCCCTGATACCCCGTCCCAGGGCACAAGAGACCCAGTACTTC.

V gene TRBV5-1 combines with J gene TRBJ2-7; 7 positions match TRBD1. The CDR3 has 14 amino acids. V gave up 5 bases and J gave up 0 bases; unmatched junction bases: 5. The germline V gene encodes CDR1 SGHRS and CDR2 YFSETQ. In DNA form, the CDR3 reads TGCGCCAGCAGGGGACAGTGGAGCTCCTACGAGCAGTACTTC. This gives the protein CASRGQWSSYEQYF. The full variable domain, rest sourced from reference TRBV5-1 and TRBJ2-7, is KAGVTQTPRYLIKTRGQQVTLSCSPISGHRSVSWYQQTPGQGLQFLFEYFSETQRNKGNFPGRFSGRQFSNSRSEMNVSTLELGDSALYLCASRGQWSSYEQYFGPGTRLTVT.

In its sample, this clone was seen a few times. V and J are TRBV7-2 and TRBJ2-2; 8 nucleotides align to TRBD2. V gave up 5 bases and J gave up 1 base; unmatched junction bases: 9. Germline CDR1 reads SGHTA; CDR2 reads FQGNSA. This CDR3 has 17 residues. The CDR3 DNA reads as TGTGCCAGCAGCCCACGGGAGAGCGGGGGGAACACCGGGGAGCTGTTTTTT. Translated: CASSPRESGGNTGELFF. Filled out from reference TRBV7-2 and TRBJ2-2, the complete variable domain reads GAGVSQSPSNKVTEKGKDVELRCDPISGHTALYWYRQSLGQGLEFLIYFQGNSAPDKSGLPSDRFSAERTGGSVSTLTIQRTQQEDSAVYLCASSPRESGGNTGELFFGEGSRLTVL.

This chain joins TRBV27 and TRBJ2-3; D might be TRBD1 (6 bases). CDR1 and CDR2 (germline): MNHEY, SMNVEV (reference sequence). The V end lost 3 bases, the J end lost 4 bases, and 11 bases lay between the germline ends. This CDR3 contains 14 residues. CDR3 amino acids: CASSLEQGADTQYF. DNA of the CDR3: TGTGCCAGCAGTTTGGAACAGGGAGCAGATACGCAGTATTTT.